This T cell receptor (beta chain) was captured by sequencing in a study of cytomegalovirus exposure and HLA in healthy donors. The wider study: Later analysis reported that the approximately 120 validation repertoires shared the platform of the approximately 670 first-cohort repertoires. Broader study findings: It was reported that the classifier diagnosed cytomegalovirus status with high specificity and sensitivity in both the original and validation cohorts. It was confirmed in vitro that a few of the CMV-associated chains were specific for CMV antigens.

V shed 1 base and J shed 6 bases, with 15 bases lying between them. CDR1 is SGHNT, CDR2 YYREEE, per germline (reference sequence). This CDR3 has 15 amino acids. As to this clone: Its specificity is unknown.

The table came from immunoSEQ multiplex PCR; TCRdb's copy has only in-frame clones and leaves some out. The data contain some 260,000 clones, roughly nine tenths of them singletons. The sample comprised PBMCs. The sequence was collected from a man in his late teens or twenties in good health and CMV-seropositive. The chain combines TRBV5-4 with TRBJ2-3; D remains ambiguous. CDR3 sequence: CASSLPSEFSDTQYF. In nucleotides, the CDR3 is TGTGCCAGCAGCTTGCCGTCTGAGTTTTCGGATACGCAGTATTTT.